The following is a TCR beta chain sequence with its context. This sample was taken from a study of CD8 T cells in ankylosing spondylitis. The CDR3 has 15 residues. Per the germline V gene, CDR1 is SGHRS and CDR2 is YFSETQ. Trimming removed 5 bases at V and 4 bases at J, with 15 bases between. In TCRdb, the 5' RACE reads were re-called with MiXCR into one record per CDR3 protein. The sample records tens of thousands of distinct CDR3 sequences, under 30% being singletons. The V gene is TRBV5-1, the J gene TRBJ2-2, with a tentative D call TRBD1 (7 bases). This clonotype was obtained from a male donor with ankylosing spondylitis or in good health (not recorded which). The material sequenced was blood, either unsorted or a sorted T cell fraction (not recorded which). This CDR3 is CASSPRQGGTGELFF. The CDR3 DNA reads TGCGCCAGCAGTCCGAGACAGGGAGGCACCGGGGAGCTGTTTTTT.